The clone carrying this TCR beta chain turned up a few times. The run depth of the assay was deep. TCRdb keeps only in-frame clones here, not all; method: immunoSEQ multiplex PCR. Among 2 million to 3 million clones listed, more than 85% were seen once. This sample was included in a study of shared clonotypes between healthy human individuals. This CDR3 comprises 11 residues. Germline V lookup: CDR1 KGHSH, CDR2 LQKENI. V trimming: 10 bases; J trimming: 7 bases; junction bases outside the gene matches: 2. The TCR sequence derives from a man in his late teens or twenties in good health. Some clones in this sample may be carry-over from other donors' samples. This sequence joins TRBV18 and TRBJ2-1; TRBD2 agrees at 9 bases. Material: naive CD4+ T cells from PBMCs. Sample subset: CD45RA+ positively selected. The DNA for the CDR3 is TGTGCCACTAGCGGGGAGAATGAGCAGTTCTTC. Translated, it gives CATSGENEQFF.